The source of this T cell receptor beta chain is a study of cytomegalovirus exposure and HLA in healthy donors. The study, taken as a whole, reports: Versus the approximately 700-donor mean, an Asian-associated ancestry cluster reportedly showed fewer N-insertions in a later analysis. Investigators reported around 150 TCR beta chains as tied to cytomegalovirus.

This clone occurred many times. The antigen remains undetermined. Both 60 Vbeta primers and 13 Jbeta primers went into the PCR. TCRdb's table, derived via immunoSEQ multiplex PCR, lists solely in-frame clones and lacks some. Of 140,000 to 150,000 clones detected, around 78% appear once; the ten largest clones hold under 2%. Sequencing was performed on PBMCs. This TCR derives from a woman aged 18-29 years in good health and CMV-seronegative.

This CDR3 reads CASSELAGGQETQYF. Here the CDR3 DNA reads TGTGCCAGCAGTGAACTAGCGGGGGGGCAAGAGACCCAGTACTTC. This chain links TRBV6-1 with TRBJ2-5; 12 positions agree with TRBD2. The CDR3 extends over 15 amino acids. Germline CDR1 reads MNHNS; CDR2 reads SASEGT. The J segment lost 2 bases and the V segment lost 2 bases, leaving 0 bases of the junction unmatched.